The 21 T cell receptor beta chains in this list originate from one sample, sequenced in a study of cytomegalovirus exposure and HLA in healthy donors (dated by TCRdb to about 2017). The library was obtained by the immunoSEQ multiplex PCR assay. As stored in TCRdb, this immuneACCESS dataset retains in-frame rearrangements with V and J assigned. A fraction of the clones does not appear; measured against another copy, unresolved V genes explain less than half of the discrepancy, and the remainder lacks a known reason. This sample holds approximately 90,000 clones; roughly 92% were observed only once. The top ten clonotypes cover about 1.1% of the sample. Input material: PBMCs. These TCRs come from a young woman in good health and CMV-seropositive.

This chain's CDR3 is CASSFWGEGYTF. CDR3 DNA: TGTGCCAGCAGTTTTTGGGGGGAGGGCTACACCTTC. The chain joins TRBV28 to TRBJ1-2; tentatively, D is TRBD1 (5 bases). Looked up from germline, CDR1 is MDHEN and CDR2 is SYDVKM. Between the trimmed V and J ends, which lost 3 bases and 8 bases, there was a span of 10 bases. The CDR3 extends over 12 amino acids.

This chain links TRBV4-3 with TRBJ2-1; D perhaps matches TRBD2 (5 bases). This CDR3 has 15 residues. V was cut by 1 base and J by 0 bases, with 7 bases left in between. In germline, CDR1 is LGHNA, CDR2 YSLEER. CDR3 protein: CASSQVGSSYNEQFF. CDR3 bases: TGCGCCAGCAGCCAAGTTGGGAGCTCCTACAATGAGCAGTTCTTC.

The V call is TRBV6-4, the J call TRBJ2-1; no reliable D call. Germline assignment: CDR1 MRHNA and CDR2 SNTAGT. The CDR3 loop spans 13 amino acids. Trimming pared 4 bases from V and 8 bases from J, leaving 12 bases between. The CDR3 DNA is TGTGCCAGCAGTGTAGAGGAGTACCATGAGCAGTTCTTC. It translates to CASSVEEYHEQFF.

J is TRBJ1-5 and V is TRBV19; TRBD1 agrees at 8 bases. The CDR3 has 14 amino acids. Germline V gives CDR1 LNHDA, CDR2 SQIVND (reference sequence). The V segment lost 5 bases and the J segment 4 bases; nucleotides outside the gene matches: 4. In nucleotides, the CDR3 is TGTGCCAGTAGTTTAACAGGGGGTAATCAGCCCCAGCATTTT. Residues: CASSLTGGNQPQHF.

This clone is a singleton in its sample. The J gene is TRBJ2-1, the V gene TRBV7-9; D not certain. Trimming took 6 bases from V and 0 from J, leaving 9 bases between them. Per the germline V gene, CDR1 is SEHNR and CDR2 is FQNEAQ (reference sequence). The CDR3 covers 14 residues. The CDR3 sequence: CASRQLSSYNEQFF. The CDR3 bases are TGTGCCAGCAGACAATTAAGCTCCTACAATGAGCAGTTCTTC.

The rearrangement uses TRBV5-1 and TRBJ1-5; 8 bases are shared with TRBD1. CDR3 length: 14 amino acids. After removal of 3 bases from V and 2 bases from J, the junction contained 1 base not matched to a gene. Germline V gene lookup returns CDR1 SGHRS and CDR2 YFSETQ. CDR3 in amino acids: CASSSGQGNQPQHF. The CDR3 bases are TGCGCCAGCAGCTCGGGACAGGGCAATCAGCCCCAGCATTTT.

The rearrangement uses TRBV7-9 and TRBJ1-1; TRBD1 aligns across 10 bases. Germline CDR1 reads SEHNR; CDR2 reads FQNEAQ (reference sequence). The CDR3 spans 16 residues. Trimming took 5 bases from V and 6 from J; bases not matched to a gene: 12. CDR3 in amino acids: CASSRDPGQGTAEAFF. CDR3 nucleotide sequence: TGTGCCAGCAGCCGTGATCCGGGACAGGGGACCGCTGAAGCTTTCTTT.

This chain's CDR3 is CASSKNTGVYNEQFF. The CDR3 coding sequence is TGTGCCAGCAGCAAGAATACAGGGGTTTACAATGAGCAGTTCTTC. V gene TRBV11-3 combines with J gene TRBJ2-1, with TRBD1 identical over 7 bases. This CDR3 has 15 residues. V was clipped by 5 bases and J by 4 bases; unmatched bases: 8. Germline-derived CDR1 and CDR2 are SGHNT and YENEEA. The full variable domain, completed using reference TRBV11-3 and TRBJ2-1, is EAGVVQSPRYKIIEKKQPVAFWCNPISGHNTLYWYLQNLGQGPELLIRYENEEAVDDSQLPKDRFSAERLKGVDSTLKIQPAELGDSAVYLCASSKNTGVYNEQFFGPGTRLTVL.

The rearrangement links TRBV2 to TRBJ1-2; maybe TRBD1 (5 bases). The germline gives CDR1 SNHLY, CDR2 FYNNEI. The CDR3 length is 14 residues. Trimming stripped 2 bases from V and 5 bases from J, with 12 bases between. CDR3 DNA: TGTGCCAGCAGTGAAATAGGACAAGAATATGGCTACACCTTC. Its translation is CASSEIGQEYGYTF.

The chain combines TRBV4-3 with TRBJ2-3; TRBD1 matches 8 bases. Germline assignment: CDR1 LGHNA and CDR2 YSLEER. Losses at the gene ends were 0 bases for V and 6 bases for J; bases not matched to a gene: 8. The CDR3 spans 16 residues. The CDR3 sequence is CASSQDGQGAWDTQYF. The CDR3, as DNA: TGCGCCAGCAGCCAAGATGGGCAGGGGGCGTGGGATACGCAGTATTTT.

The chain employs TRBV5-8 and TRBJ1-5; maybe TRBD1 (6 bases). The V end was cut by 1 base, the J end by 6 bases, with 17 bases between. The CDR3 is 16 amino acids. Looked up from germline, CDR1 is SGHTS and CDR2 is YDEGEE. DNA of the CDR3: TGTGCCAGCAGCTTGTATACAGGGATGAGGGGTCAGCCCCAGCATTTT. Its translation: CASSLYTGMRGQPQHF.

This rearrangement joins TRBV4-3 to TRBJ2-3; 8 positions match TRBD2. CDR1 is LGHNA and CDR2 is YSLEER in the germline V gene. The CDR3 runs to 20 residues. Trimming at V came to 1 base and at J to 2 bases, leaving 17 bases not matched to a gene. Here the CDR3 reads CASSQVGLGKVGLVTDTQYF. As DNA, the CDR3 is TGCGCCAGCAGCCAAGTGGGACTAGGGAAGGTCGGACTTGTCACAGATACGCAGTATTTT.

The V gene is TRBV6-1, the J gene TRBJ2-1; 7 bases fit TRBD2. Germline V gene data show CDR1 as MNHNS and CDR2 as SASEGT. The trim removed 10 bases at V and 15 bases at J, leaving 18 bases unmatched. The CDR3 length is 13 residues. As DNA, the CDR3 is TGTGCCACCGCGAGGACTAGTTCCAGTCCTGGGTTCTTC. It specifies CATARTSSSPGFF.

CDR3 DNA sequence: TGTGCCAGCATCGGGGGAGGGCCGCACACCGGGGAGCTGTTTTTT. Protein product: CASIGGGPHTGELFF. The chain joins TRBV6-5 to TRBJ2-2, with TRBD2 matching 7 bases. Trimming removed 7 bases from V and 3 bases from J; junction bases left unmatched: 8. This CDR3 contains 15 residues. CDR1 is MNHEY, CDR2 SVGAGI, per germline.

The CDR3 loop is CASSFWGGRAKNIQYF. CDR3 in DNA: TGTGCCAGCAGTTTCTGGGGAGGAAGGGCCAAAAACATTCAGTACTTC. V usage is TRBV28 and J usage is TRBJ2-4; weak D call: TRBD2 (6 bases). CDR3 length equals 16 residues. The germline gives CDR1 MDHEN, CDR2 SYDVKM. The germline V and J ends were trimmed by 3 bases and 1 base, with 13 bases remaining between them.

The chain couples TRBV7-8 to TRBJ2-6, with D maybe TRBD1 (5 bases). From germline, CDR1 is SGHVS and CDR2 FQNEAQ. Trimming removed 3 bases from V and 0 bases from J, with 12 bases in between. CDR3 length: 17 amino acids. CDR3 bases: TGTGCCAGCAGCTTCCCCAGGGATCCCTCTGGGGCCAACGTCCTGACTTTC. Encoded protein: CASSFPRDPSGANVLTF.

This chain joins TRBV9 and TRBJ2-2; TRBD2 agrees at 7 bases. The V segment lost 0 bases and the J segment 4 bases; nucleotides outside the gene matches: 0. The CDR3 covers 14 residues. Germline-derived CDR1 and CDR2 are SGDLS and YYNGEE. The CDR3 loop reads CASSVAGGTGELFF. The CDR3 region has the DNA TGTGCCAGCAGCGTAGCGGGAGGCACCGGGGAGCTGTTTTTT.

CDR3 bases: TGTGCCAGCAGCACGGGACAGGTGCTCCAAGAGACCCAGTACTTC. Encoded protein: CASSTGQVLQETQYF. This rearrangement joins TRBV5-5 to TRBJ2-5; the match to TRBD1 covers 8 bases. The CDR3 contains 15 residues. Germline assignment: CDR1 SGHKS and CDR2 YYEKEE (reference sequence). Trimming removed 4 bases from V and 1 base from J; junction bases left unmatched: 6.

The CDR3 region has the DNA TGCGCCAGCAGCTACATGCCAGACAGGGGGAGCTTTGGCTACACCTTC. It is translated as CASSYMPDRGSFGYTF. The chain carries TRBV5-1 and TRBJ1-2, with 9 positions matching TRBD1. V lost 3 bases to trimming and J lost 7 bases; unmatched junction nucleotides: 13. Germline V gene sequence: CDR1 SGHRS, CDR2 YFSETQ. CDR3 length: 16 amino acids.

V usage is TRBV2 and J usage is TRBJ2-7; D possibly corresponds to TRBD1 (8 bases). With 6 bases removed from V and 1 base from J, the gap between germline ends came to 16 bases. The germline V gene has CDR1 SNHLY and CDR2 FYNNEI. The CDR3 is 15 residues long. This CDR3 reads CASSATGGGSYEQYF. CDR3 sequence (DNA): TGTGCCAGCAGCGCTACAGGGGGGGGATCCTACGAGCAGTACTTC.

The chain carries TRBV5-1 and TRBJ2-2; 8 nucleotides match TRBD1. V trimming: 0 bases; J trimming: 4 bases; junction bases outside the gene matches: 5. This CDR3 comprises 16 residues. Germline V CDR1 and CDR2: SGHRS, YFSETQ. CDR3 amino acids: CASSLDRQGATGELFF. The CDR3 DNA sequence: TGCGCCAGCAGCTTGGATCGTCAGGGGGCCACCGGGGAGCTGTTTTTT.